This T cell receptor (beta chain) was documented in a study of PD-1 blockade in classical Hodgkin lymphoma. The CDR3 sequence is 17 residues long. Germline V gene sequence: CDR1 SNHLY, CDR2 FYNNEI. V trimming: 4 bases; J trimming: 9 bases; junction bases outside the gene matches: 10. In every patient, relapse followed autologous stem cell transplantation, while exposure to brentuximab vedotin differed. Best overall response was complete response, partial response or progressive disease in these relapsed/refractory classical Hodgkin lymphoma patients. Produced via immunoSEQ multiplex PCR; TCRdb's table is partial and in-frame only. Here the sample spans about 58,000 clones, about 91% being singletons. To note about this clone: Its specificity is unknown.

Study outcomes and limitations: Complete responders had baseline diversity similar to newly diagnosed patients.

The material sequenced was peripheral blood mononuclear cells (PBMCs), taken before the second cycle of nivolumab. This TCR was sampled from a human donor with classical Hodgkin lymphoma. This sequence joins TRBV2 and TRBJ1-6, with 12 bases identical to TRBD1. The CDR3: CASSVPGQGASISPLHF. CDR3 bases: TGTGCCAGCAGTGTCCCGGGACAGGGGGCAAGCATTTCACCCCTCCACTTT.